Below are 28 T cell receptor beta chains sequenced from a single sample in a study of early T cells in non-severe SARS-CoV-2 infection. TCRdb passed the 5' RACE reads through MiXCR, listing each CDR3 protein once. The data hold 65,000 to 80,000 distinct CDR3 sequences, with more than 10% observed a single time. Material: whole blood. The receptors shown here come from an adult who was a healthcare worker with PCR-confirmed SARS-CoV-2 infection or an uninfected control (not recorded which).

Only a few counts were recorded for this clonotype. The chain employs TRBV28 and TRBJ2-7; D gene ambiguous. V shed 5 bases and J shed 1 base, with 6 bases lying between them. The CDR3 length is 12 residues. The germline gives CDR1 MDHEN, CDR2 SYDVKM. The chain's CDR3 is CASSVGSYEQYF. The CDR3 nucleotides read TGTGCCAGCAGTGTAGGGTCCTACGAGCAGTACTTC.

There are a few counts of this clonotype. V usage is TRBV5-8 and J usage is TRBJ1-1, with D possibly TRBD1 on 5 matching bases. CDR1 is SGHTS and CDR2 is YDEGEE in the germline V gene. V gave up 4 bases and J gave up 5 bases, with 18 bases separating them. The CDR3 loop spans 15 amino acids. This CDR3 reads CASSVAGAGRTEAFF. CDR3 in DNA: TGTGCCAGCAGCGTGGCTGGCGCAGGGAGGACTGAAGCTTTCTTT.

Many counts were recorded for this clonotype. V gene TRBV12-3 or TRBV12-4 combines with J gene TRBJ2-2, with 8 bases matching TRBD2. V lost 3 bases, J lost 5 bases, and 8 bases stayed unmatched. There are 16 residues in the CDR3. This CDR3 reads CASSLGAGAGTGELFF. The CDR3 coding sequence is TGTGCCAGCAGTTTGGGAGCGGGAGCGGGAACCGGGGAGCTGTTTTTT.

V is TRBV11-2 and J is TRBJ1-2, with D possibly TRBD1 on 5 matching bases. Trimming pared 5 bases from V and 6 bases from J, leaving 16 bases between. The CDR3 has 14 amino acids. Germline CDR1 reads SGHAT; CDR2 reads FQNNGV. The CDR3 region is CASSRRGESDGYTF. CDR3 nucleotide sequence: TGTGCCAGCAGCCGCCGGGGGGAGAGTGATGGCTACACCTTC. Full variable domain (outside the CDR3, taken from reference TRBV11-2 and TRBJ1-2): EAGVAQSPRYKIIEKRQSVAFWCNPISGHATLYWYQQILGQGPKLLIQFQNNGVVDDSQLPKDRFSAERLKGVDSTLKIQPAKLEDSAVYLCASSRRGESDGYTFGSGTRLTVV.

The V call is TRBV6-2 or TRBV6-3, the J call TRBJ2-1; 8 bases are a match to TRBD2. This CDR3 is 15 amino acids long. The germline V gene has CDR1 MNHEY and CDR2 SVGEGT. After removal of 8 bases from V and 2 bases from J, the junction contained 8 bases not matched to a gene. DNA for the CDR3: TGTGCCAGCGCGGTTGGGCGGGAGGCCTACAATGAGCAGTTCTTC. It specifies CASAVGREAYNEQFF.

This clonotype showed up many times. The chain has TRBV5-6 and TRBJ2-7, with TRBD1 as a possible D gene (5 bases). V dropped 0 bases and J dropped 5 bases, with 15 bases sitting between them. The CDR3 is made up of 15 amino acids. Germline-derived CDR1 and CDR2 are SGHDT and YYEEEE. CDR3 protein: CASSLGSQGSHEQYF. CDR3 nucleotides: TGTGCCAGCAGCTTGGGTTCTCAGGGCAGCCACGAGCAGTACTTC.

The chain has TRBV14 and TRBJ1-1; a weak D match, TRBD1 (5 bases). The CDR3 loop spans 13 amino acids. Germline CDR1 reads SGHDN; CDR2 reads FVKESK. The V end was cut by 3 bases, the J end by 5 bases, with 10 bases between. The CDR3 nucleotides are TGTGCCAGCAGCCAGGCCAGGGAAACTGAAGCTTTCTTT. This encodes CASSQARETEAFF. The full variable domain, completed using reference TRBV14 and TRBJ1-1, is EAGVTQFPSHSVIEKGQTVTLRCDPISGHDNLYWYRRVMGKEIKFLLHFVKESKQDESGMPNNRFLAERTGGTYSTLKVQPAELEDSGVYFCASSQARETEAFFGQGTRLTVV.

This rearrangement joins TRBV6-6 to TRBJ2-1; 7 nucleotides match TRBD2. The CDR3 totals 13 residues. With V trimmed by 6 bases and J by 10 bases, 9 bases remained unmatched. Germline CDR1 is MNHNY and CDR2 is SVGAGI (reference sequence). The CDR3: CASRTTSSSEQFF. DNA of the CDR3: TGTGCCAGCAGGACGACTAGCTCTTCCGAGCAGTTCTTC.

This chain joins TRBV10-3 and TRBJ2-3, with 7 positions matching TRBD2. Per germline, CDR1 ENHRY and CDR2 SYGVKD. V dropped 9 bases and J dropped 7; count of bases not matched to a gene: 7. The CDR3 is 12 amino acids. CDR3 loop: CAMGDYSNTQYF. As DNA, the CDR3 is TGTGCCATGGGGGACTATTCAAATACGCAGTATTTT.

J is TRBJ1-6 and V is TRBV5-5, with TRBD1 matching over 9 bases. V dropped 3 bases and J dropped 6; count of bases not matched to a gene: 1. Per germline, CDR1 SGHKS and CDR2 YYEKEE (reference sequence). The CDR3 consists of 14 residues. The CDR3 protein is CASSSDRGNSPLHF. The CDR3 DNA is TGTGCCAGCAGCTCGGACAGGGGTAATTCACCCCTCCACTTT.

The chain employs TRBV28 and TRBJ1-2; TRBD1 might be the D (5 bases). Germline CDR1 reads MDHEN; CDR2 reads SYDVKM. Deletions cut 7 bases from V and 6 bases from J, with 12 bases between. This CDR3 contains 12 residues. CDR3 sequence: CASNGGVHGYTF. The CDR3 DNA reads TGTGCCAGCAACGGGGGAGTTCATGGCTACACCTTC.

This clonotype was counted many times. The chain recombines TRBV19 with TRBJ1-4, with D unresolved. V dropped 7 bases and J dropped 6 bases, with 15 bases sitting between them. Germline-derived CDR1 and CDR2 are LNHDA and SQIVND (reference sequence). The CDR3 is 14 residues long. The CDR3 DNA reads TGTGCCAGTAATTCGCGGAGGACTGATGAAAAACTGTTTTTT. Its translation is CASNSRRTDEKLFF.

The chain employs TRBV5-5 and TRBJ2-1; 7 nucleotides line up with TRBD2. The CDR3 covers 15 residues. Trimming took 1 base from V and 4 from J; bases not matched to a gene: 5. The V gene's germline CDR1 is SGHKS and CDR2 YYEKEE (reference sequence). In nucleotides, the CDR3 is TGTGCCAGCAGCTTGAGGCTAGCGGAGTACAATGAGCAGTTCTTC. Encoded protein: CASSLRLAEYNEQFF.

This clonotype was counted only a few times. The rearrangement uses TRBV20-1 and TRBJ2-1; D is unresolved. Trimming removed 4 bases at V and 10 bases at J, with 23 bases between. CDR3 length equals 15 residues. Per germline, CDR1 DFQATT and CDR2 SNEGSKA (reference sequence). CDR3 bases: TGCAGTGCTATCCAGCCGAAGGTCACCTACGCCGAGCAGTTCTTC. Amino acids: CSAIQPKVTYAEQFF.

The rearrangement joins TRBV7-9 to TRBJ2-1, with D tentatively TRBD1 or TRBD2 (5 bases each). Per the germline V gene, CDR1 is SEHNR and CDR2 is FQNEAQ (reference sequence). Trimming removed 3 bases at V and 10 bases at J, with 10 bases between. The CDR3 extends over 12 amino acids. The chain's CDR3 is CASSFAGTEQFF. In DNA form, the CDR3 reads TGTGCCAGCAGCTTCGCCGGGACCGAGCAGTTCTTC. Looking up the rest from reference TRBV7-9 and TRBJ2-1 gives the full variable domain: DTGVSQNPRHKITKRGQNVTFRCDPISEHNRLYWYRQTLGQGPEFLTYFQNEAQLEKSRLLSDRFSAERPKGSFSTLEIQRTEQGDSAMYLCASSFAGTEQFFGPGTRLTVL.

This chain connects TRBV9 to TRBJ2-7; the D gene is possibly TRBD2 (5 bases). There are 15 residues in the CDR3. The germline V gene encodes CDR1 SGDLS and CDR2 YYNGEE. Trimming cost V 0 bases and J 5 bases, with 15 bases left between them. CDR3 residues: CASSVGAAEAHEQYF. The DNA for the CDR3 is TGTGCCAGCAGCGTAGGGGCAGCGGAGGCCCACGAGCAGTACTTC.

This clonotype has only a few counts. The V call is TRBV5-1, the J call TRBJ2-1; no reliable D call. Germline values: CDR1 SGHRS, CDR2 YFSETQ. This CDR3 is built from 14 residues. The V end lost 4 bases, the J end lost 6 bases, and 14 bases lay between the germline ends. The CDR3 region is CASSQSNTRNEQFF. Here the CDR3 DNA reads TGCGCCAGCAGCCAAAGCAACACGCGCAATGAGCAGTTCTTC.

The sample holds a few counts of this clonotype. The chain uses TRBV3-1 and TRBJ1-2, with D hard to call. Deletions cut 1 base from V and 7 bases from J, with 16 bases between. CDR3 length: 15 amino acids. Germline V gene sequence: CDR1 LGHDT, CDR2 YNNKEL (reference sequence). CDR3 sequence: CASSQGGLQAVGYTF. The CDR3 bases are TGTGCCAGCAGCCAAGGAGGCCTCCAAGCGGTTGGCTACACCTTC.

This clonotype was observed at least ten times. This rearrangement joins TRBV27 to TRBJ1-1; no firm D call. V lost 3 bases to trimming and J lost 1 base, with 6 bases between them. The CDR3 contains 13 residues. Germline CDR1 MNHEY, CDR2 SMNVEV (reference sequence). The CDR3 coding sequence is TGTGCCAGCAGTTTTGGGAAGAACACTGAAGCTTTCTTT. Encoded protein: CASSFGKNTEAFF.

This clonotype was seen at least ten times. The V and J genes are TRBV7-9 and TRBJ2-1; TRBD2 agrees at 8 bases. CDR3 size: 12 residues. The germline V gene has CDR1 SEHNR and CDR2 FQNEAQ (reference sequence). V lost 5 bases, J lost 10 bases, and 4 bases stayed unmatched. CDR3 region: CASSLTSVEQFF. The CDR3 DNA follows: TGTGCCAGCAGCCTGACTAGCGTCGAGCAGTTCTTC. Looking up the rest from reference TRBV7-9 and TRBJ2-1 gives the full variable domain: DTGVSQNPRHKITKRGQNVTFRCDPISEHNRLYWYRQTLGQGPEFLTYFQNEAQLEKSRLLSDRFSAERPKGSFSTLEIQRTEQGDSAMYLCASSLTSVEQFFGPGTRLTVL.

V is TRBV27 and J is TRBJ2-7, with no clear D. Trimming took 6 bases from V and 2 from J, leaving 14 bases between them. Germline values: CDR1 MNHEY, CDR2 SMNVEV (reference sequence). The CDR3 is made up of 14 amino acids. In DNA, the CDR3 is TGTGCCAGCAGCCCCCTCTCGAAGGCCTACGAGCAGTACTTC. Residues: CASSPLSKAYEQYF.

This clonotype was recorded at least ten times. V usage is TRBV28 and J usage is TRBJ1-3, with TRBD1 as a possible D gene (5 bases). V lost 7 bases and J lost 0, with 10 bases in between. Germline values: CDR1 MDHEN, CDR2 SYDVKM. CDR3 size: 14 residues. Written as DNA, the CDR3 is TGTGCCAGCATCGACAGAAGCTCTGGAAACACCATATATTTT. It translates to CASIDRSSGNTIYF.

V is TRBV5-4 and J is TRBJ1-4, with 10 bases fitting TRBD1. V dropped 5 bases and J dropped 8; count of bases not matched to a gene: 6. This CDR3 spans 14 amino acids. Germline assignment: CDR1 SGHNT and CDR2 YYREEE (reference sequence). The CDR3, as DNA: TGTGCCAGCAGACGGACAGGGGGAGAAGAAAAACTGTTTTTT. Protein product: CASRRTGGEEKLFF.

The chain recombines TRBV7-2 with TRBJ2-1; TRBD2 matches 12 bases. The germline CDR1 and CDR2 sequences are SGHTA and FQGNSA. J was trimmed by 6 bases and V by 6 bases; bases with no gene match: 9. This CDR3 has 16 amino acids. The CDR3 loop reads CASSPRLAGVRNEQFF. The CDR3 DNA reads TGTGCCAGCAGTCCCCGACTAGCGGGGGTACGCAATGAGCAGTTCTTC.

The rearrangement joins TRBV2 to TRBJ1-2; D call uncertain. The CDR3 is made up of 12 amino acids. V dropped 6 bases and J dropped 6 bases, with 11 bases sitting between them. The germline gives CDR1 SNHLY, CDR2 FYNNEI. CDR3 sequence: CASRQRADGYTF. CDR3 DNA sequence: TGTGCCAGCAGACAAAGGGCCGATGGCTACACCTTC. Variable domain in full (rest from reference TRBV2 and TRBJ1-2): EPEVTQTPSHQVTQMGQEVILRCVPISNHLYFYWYRQILGQKVEFLVSFYNNEISEKSEIFDDQFSVERPDGSNFTLKIRSTKLEDSAMYFCASRQRADGYTFGSGTRLTVV.

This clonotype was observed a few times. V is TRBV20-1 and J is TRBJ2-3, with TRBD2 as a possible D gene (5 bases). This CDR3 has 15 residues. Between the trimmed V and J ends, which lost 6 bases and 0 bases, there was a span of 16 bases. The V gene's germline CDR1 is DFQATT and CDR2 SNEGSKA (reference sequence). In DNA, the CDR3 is TGCAGTGCCGAAGGACTGTACTCTAGCACAGATACGCAGTATTTT. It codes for CSAEGLYSSTDTQYF.

The CDR3 here is CASRPRGGGNQPQHF. In DNA form, the CDR3 reads TGTGCCAGTAGACCCAGGGGTGGCGGCAATCAGCCCCAGCATTTT. The J gene is TRBJ1-5, the V gene TRBV19, with D perhaps TRBD1 (6 bases). The germline CDR1 and CDR2 sequences are LNHDA and SQIVND (reference sequence). This CDR3 contains 15 residues. Trimming cost V 6 bases and J 2 bases, with 14 bases left between them.

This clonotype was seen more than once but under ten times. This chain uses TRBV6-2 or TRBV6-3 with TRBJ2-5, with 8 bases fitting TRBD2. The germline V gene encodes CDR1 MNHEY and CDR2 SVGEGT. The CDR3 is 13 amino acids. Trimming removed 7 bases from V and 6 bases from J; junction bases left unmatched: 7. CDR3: CASIRAGVKTQYF. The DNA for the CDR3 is TGTGCCAGCATCCGAGCGGGAGTAAAGACCCAGTACTTC.